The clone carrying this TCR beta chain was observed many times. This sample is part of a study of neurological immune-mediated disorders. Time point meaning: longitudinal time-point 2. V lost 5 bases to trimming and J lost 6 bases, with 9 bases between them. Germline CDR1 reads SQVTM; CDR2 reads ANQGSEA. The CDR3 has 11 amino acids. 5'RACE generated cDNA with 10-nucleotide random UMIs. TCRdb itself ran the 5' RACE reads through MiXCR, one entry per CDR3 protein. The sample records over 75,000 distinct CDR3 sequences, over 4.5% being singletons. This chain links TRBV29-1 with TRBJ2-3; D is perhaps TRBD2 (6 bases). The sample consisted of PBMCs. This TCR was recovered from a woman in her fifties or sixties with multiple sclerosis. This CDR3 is CSVRGSDTQYF. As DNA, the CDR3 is TGCAGCGTTCGGGGGTCCGATACGCAGTATTTT.